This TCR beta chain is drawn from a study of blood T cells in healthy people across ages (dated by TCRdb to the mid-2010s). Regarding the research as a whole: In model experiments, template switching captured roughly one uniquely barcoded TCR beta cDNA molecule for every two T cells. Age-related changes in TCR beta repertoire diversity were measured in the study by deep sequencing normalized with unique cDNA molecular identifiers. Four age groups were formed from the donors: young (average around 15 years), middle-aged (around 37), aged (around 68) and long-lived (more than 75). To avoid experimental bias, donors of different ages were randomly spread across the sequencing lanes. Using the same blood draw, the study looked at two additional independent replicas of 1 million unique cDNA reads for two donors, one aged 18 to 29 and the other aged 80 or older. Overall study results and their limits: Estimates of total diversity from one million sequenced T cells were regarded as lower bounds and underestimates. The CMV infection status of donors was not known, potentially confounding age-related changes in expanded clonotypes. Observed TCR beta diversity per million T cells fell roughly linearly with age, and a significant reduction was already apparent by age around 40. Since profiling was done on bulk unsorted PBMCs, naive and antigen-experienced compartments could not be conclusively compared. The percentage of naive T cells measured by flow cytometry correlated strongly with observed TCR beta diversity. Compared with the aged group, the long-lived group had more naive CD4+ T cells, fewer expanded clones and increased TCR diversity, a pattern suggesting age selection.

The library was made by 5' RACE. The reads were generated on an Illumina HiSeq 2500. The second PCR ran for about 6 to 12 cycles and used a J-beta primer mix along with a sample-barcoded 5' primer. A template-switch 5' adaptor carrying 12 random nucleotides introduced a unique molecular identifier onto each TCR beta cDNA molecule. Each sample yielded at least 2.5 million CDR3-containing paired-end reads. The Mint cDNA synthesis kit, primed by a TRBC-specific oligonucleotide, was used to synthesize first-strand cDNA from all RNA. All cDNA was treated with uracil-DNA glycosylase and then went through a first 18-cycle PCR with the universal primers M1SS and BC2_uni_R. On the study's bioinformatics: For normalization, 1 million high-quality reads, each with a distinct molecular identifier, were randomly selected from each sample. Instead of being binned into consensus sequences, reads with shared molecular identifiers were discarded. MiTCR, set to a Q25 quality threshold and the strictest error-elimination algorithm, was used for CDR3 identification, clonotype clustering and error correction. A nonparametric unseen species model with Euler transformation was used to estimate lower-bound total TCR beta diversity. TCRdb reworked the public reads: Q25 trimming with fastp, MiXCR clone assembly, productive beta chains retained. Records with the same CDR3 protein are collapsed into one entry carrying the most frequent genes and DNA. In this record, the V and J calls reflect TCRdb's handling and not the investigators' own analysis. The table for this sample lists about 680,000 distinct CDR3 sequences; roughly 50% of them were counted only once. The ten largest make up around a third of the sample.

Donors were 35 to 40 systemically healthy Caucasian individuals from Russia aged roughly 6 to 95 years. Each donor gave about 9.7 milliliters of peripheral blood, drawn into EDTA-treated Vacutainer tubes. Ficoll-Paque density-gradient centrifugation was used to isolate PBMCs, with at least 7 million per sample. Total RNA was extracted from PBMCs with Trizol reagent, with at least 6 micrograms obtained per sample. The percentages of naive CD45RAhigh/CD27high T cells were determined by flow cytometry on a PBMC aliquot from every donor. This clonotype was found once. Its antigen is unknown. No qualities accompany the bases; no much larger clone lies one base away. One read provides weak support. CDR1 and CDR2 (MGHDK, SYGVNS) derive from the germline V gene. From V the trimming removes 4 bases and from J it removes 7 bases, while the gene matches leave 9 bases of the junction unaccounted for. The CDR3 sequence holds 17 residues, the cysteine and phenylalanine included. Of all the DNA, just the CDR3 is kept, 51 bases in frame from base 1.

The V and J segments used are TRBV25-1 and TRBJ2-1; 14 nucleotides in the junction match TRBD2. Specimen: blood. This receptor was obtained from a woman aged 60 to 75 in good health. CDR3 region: CASSVSTTSGRGNEQFF. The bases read TGTGCCAGCAGTGTTTCGACGACTAGCGGGAGGGGGAATGAGCAGTTCTTC.